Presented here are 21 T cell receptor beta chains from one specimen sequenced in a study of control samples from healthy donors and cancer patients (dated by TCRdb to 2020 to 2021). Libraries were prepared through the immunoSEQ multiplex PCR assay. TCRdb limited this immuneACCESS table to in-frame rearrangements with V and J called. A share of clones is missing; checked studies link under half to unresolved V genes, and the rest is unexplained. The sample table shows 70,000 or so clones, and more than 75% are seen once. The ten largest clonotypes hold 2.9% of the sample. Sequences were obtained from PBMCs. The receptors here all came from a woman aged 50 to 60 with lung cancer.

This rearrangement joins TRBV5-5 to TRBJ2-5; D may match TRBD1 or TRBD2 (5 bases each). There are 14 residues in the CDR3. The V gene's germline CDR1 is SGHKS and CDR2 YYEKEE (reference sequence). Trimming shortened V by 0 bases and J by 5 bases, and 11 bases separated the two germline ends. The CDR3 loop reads CASSLVTGGETQYF. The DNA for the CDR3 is TGTGCCAGCAGCTTGGTAACAGGCGGGGAGACCCAGTACTTC.

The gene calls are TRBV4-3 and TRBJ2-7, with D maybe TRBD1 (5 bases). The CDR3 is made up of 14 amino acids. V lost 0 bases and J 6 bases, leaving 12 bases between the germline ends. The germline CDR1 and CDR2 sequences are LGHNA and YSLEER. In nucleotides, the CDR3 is TGCGCCAGCAGCCAAGATATTCAAGGGGTCGAGCAGTACTTC. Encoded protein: CASSQDIQGVEQYF.

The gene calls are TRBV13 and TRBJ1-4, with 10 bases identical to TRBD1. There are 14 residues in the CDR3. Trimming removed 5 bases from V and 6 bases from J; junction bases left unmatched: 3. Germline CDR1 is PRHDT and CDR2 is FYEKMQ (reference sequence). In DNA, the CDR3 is TGTGCCAGCAGCACCGGGACAGGGGATGAAAAACTGTTTTTT. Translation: CASSTGTGDEKLFF.

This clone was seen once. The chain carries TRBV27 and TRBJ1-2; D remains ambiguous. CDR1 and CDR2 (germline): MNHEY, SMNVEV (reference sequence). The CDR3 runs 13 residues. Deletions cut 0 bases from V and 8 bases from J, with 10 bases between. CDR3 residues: CASSLSQGFGYTF. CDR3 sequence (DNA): TGTGCCAGCAGTTTATCACAAGGGTTCGGCTACACCTTC.

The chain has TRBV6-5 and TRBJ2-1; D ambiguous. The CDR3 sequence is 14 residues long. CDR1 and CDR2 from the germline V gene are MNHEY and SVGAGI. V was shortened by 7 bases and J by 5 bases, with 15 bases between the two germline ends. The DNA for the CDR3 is TGTGCCAGCACCCCTACCAGAGATAACAATGAGCAGTTCTTC. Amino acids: CASTPTRDNNEQFF.

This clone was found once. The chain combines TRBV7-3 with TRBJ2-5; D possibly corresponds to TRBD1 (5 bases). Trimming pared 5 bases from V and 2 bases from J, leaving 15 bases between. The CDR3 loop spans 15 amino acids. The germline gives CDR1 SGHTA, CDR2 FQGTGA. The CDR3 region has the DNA TGTGCCAGCAGCCCCTCGTTAGGGGAACAAGAGACCCAGTACTTC. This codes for CASSPSLGEQETQYF.

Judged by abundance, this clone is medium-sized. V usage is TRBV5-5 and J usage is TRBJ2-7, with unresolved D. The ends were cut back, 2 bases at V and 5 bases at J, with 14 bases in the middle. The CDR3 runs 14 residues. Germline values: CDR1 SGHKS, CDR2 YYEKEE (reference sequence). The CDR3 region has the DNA TGTGCCAGCAGCTTTTTTGGTTCCGTGGACGAGCAGTACTTC. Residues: CASSFFGSVDEQYF.

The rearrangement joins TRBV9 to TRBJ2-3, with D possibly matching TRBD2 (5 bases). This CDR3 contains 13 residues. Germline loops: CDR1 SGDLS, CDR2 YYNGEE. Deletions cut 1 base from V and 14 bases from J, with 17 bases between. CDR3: CASSVSRDGGPYF. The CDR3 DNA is TGTGCCAGCAGCGTAAGCCGAGACGGCGGGCCGTATTTT.

The CDR3 coding sequence is TGTGCCAGCAGTTGGGGGGGCAATCAGCCCCAGCATTTT. Translated, it gives CASSWGGNQPQHF. This chain connects TRBV12-3 or TRBV12-4 to TRBJ1-5; D may be TRBD1 (5 bases). This CDR3 is 13 amino acids long. The V end was cut by 4 bases, the J end by 2 bases, with 6 bases between.

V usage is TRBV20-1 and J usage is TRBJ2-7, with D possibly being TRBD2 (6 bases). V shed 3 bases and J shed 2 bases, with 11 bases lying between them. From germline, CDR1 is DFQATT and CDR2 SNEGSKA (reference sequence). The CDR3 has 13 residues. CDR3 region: CSASPGGPYEQYF. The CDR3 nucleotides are TGCAGTGCTAGTCCCGGGGGTCCCTACGAGCAGTACTTC.

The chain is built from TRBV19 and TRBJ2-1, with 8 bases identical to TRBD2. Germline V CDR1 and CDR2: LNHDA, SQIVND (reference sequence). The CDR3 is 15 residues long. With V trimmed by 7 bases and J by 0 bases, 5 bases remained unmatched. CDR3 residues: CASKERGSSYNEQFF. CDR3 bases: TGTGCCAGTAAAGAGCGGGGGAGCTCCTACAATGAGCAGTTCTTC.

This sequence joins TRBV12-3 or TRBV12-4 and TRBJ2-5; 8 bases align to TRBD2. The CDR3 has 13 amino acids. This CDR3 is CTTALAGTETQYF. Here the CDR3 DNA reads TGTACCACCGCGTTAGCGGGGACGGAGACCCAGTACTTC.

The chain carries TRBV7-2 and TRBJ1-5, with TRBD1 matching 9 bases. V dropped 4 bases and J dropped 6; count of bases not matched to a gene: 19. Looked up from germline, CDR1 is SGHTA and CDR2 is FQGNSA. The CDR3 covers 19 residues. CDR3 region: CASSSSPFRGQGRGQPQHF. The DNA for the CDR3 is TGTGCCAGCAGCTCCAGTCCCTTTAGGGGACAGGGAAGAGGTCAGCCCCAGCATTTT.

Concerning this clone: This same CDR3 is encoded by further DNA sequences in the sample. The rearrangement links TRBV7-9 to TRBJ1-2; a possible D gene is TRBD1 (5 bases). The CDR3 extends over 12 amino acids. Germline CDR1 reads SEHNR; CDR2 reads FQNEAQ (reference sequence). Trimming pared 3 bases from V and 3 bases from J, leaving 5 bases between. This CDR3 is CASSLGDYGYTF. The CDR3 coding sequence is TGTGCCAGCAGCTTGGGGGACTATGGCTACACCTTC.

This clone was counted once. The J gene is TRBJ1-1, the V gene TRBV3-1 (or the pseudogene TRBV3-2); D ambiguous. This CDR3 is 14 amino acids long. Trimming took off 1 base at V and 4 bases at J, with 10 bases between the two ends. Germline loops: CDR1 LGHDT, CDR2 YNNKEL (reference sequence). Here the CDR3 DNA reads TGTGCCAGCAGCCAAGGGTATGAGGGCACTGAAGCTTTCTTT. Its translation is CASSQGYEGTEAFF.

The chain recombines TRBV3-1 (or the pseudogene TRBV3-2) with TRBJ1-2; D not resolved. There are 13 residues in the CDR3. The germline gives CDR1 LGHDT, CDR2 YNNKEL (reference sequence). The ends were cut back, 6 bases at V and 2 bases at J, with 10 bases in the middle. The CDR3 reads CASSANTNYGYTF. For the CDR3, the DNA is TGTGCCAGCAGTGCTAATACCAACTATGGCTACACCTTC.

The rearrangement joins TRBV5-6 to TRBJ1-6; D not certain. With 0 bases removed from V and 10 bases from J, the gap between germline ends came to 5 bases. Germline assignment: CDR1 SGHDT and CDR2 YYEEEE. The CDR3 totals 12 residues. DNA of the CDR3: TGTGCCAGCAGCTTGGAGGGATCACCCCTCCACTTT. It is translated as CASSLEGSPLHF. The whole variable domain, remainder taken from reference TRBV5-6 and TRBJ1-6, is DAGVTQSPTHLIKTRGQQVTLRCSPKSGHDTVSWYQQALGQGPQFIFQYYEEEERQRGNFPDRFSGHQFPNYSSELNVNALLLGDSALYLCASSLEGSPLHFGNGTRLTVT.

The CDR3 reads CASRGTGGSNQPQHF. Written as DNA, the CDR3 is TGTGCCAGCAGGGGTACAGGCGGTAGCAATCAGCCCCAGCATTTT. The chain has TRBV27 and TRBJ1-5; possible D gene TRBD1, 5 bases. Germline V CDR1 and CDR2: MNHEY, SMNVEV (reference sequence). CDR3 size: 15 residues. V shed 6 bases and J shed 0 bases, with 12 bases lying between them.

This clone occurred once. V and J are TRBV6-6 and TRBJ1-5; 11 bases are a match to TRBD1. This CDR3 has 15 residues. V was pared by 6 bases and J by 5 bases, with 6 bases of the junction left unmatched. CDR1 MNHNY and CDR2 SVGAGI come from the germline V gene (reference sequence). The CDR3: CASSRDRGEHQPQHF. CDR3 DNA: TGTGCCAGCAGCCGGGACAGGGGGGAACATCAGCCCCAGCATTTT.

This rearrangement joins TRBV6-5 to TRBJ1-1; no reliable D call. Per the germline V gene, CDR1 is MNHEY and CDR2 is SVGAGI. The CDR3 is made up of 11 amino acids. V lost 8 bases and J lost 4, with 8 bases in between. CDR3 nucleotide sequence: TGTGCCAGCGTAGGGCCCACTGAAGCTTTCTTT. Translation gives CASVGPTEAFF.

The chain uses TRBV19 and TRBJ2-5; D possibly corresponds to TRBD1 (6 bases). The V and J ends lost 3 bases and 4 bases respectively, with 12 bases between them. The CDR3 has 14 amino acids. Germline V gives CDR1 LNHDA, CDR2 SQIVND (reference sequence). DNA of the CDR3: TGTGCCAGTAGTATTCCAGGGGCTCCAGAGACCCAGTACTTC. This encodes CASSIPGAPETQYF.